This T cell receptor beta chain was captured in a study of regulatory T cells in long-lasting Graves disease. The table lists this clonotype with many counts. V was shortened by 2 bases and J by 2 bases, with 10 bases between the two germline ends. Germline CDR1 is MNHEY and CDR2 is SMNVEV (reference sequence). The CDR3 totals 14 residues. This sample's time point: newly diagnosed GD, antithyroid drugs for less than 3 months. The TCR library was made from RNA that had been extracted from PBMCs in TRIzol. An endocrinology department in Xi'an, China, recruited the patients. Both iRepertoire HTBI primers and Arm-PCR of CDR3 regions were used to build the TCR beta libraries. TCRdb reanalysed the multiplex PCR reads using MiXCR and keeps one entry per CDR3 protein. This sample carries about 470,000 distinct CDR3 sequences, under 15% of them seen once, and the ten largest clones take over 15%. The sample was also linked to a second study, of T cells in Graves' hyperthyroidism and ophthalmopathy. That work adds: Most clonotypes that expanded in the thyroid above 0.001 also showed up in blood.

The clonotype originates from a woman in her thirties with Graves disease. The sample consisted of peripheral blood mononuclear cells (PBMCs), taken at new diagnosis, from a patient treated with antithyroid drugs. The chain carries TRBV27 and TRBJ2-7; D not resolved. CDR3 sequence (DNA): TGTGCCAGCAGTTTAAGGCAGGCCCCCTACGAGCAGTACTTC. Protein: CASSLRQAPYEQYF.